This T cell receptor beta chain is drawn from a study of CXCR3-negative and CXCR3-positive naive CD8 T cells (dated by TCRdb to between 2018 and 2021). Broadly, across the study: Some 150 million TRB reads were obtained in total, roughly 1.5 +/- 0.3 million reads per library. Diversity and physicochemical repertoire analyses were performed on 11 donors pooled from two independent experiments. The TRBV-TRBJ cluster analysis covered naive subsets from about 5 donors and memory cells from 3 donors.

Instrument on record: NextSeq 550. The Human TCR Profiling Kit (MiLaboratory) was used to prepare UMI-labeled 5' RACE TRB cDNA libraries. The full amount of extracted RNA was used for cDNA synthesis, and the full amount of resulting cDNA was used for PCR amplification. Libraries were prepared in parallel with an identical number of PCR cycles. On the authors' methods: About 48,000 +/- 9,800 unique UMI-labeled TRB cDNA molecules per library were extracted with MIGEC and MiXCR, with at least two reads per UMI required. On average, each library contained 40,000 +/- 10,000 functional in-frame TRB CDR3 nucleotide clonotypes without stop codons. After each sample was downsampled to 5000 UMI-labeled TRB molecules, VDJtools was used to calculate diversity metrics such as normalized Shannon-Wiener and Chao1. VDJtools computed clonotype-size-weighted physicochemical properties of the central five CDR3 residues: interaction energy, strength, volume and Kidera factor 4. The reads were reprocessed in TCRdb, with one entry per CDR3 protein sequence and no accompanying DNA. What appears here as the V and J calls and clone size reflects TCRdb's work, not the paper's. This sample's listing comprises 70,000 to 100,000 distinct CDR3 sequences. About 1% of the sample is taken by the ten largest.

Measured from the cysteine to the phenylalanine, the CDR3 is 16 residues long. No DNA sequence is on record. CDR1 and CDR2, per the germline V gene (reference sequence), are MNHNY and SVGAGI. Each CD8+ T cell subset was flow-sorted in triplicate, and 300,000 cells per subset were placed directly into RLT lysis buffer. Naive CD8+ T cells were defined stringently as CD45RO-CCR7+CD27+CD95- to exclude memory contaminants. Standard density gradient centrifugation was used to isolate peripheral blood mononuclear cells from buffy coats. Naive CXCR3-negative and CXCR3-positive CD8+ T cells were flow-sorted on a FACSAria III. Total RNA was extracted from sorted cells using an RNeasy Mini Kit. Comment on this clonotype: Its antigen has not been determined.

The paper as a whole reports these results and caveats: Because surface CD5, which is linked to self-reactivity in mice, was comparable between the naive subsets, TCR interaction strength was also inferred from TRB CDR3 physicochemical properties. Because CXCR3 expression was partially decreased after cryopreservation, freshly isolated PBMCs were used for most assays. TRB CDR3s from CXCR3-positive naive cells showed higher hydrophobicity (lower Kidera factor 4), lower energy, and higher strength and volume indices than CXCR3-negative naive cells. Repertoire diversity was comparably high in both naive subsets but much lower in memory CD8+ T cells. Within the same donor, TRBV-TRBJ usage looked similar between naive CXCR3-negative and CXCR3-positive cells, but memory cells had distinct patterns.

The receptor comes from a human donor in good health. Some clones in this sample may be carry-over from other donors' samples. The sequence is built from TRBV6-6 and TRBJ1-3; TCRdb's D gene call, TRBD1, goes unchecked for lack of DNA. Material: naive CXCR3- CD8+ T cells from blood. The sample's cell subset or site, from its label and the paper: CD45RO-CCR7+CD27+CD95- naive CD8+ T cells lacking CXCR3 (TNR3-). CDR3 loop: CASSDSTGGTGNTIYF.